A single sample gave rise to the 16 T cell receptor beta chains below, sequenced in a study of blood T cell repertoires in COVID-19. Data came from immunoSEQ multiplex PCR; TCRdb stores just in-frame clones and leaves some out. This table has about 230,000 clones, about four fifths appearing once. The sequencing sample was made of peripheral blood. Receptor source: a woman of 80 years or more with COVID-19, enrolled during active disease.

The CDR3 DNA reads TGTGCCAGCAGCTTAGGGAGACAGGGGGCCGGGGAGCAGTACTTC. Translating it yields CASSLGRQGAGEQYF. This chain joins TRBV7-2 and TRBJ2-7, with TRBD1 matching over 10 bases. After removal of 1 base from V and 7 bases from J, the junction contained 7 bases not matched to a gene. Germline V gene data show CDR1 as SGHTA and CDR2 as FQGNSA. The CDR3 totals 15 residues. Full variable domain (missing parts from reference TRBV7-2 and TRBJ2-7): GAGVSQSPSNKVTEKGKDVELRCDPISGHTALYWYRQSLGQGLEFLIYFQGNSAPDKSGLPSDRFSAERTGGSVSTLTIQRTQQEDSAVYLCASSLGRQGAGEQYFGPGTRLTVT.

The chain carries TRBV7-2 and TRBJ1-2; TRBD1 matches 7 bases. The CDR3 is made up of 13 amino acids. Trimming took 1 base from V and 8 from J; bases not matched to a gene: 4. CDR1 and CDR2 from the germline V gene are SGHTA and FQGNSA. Written as DNA, the CDR3 is TGTGCCAGCAGCTTAGAGGGGGCGCGAGGCTACACCTTC. Amino acid sequence: CASSLEGARGYTF.

This sequence joins TRBV4-1 and TRBJ1-3; tentative D call: TRBD1 (5 bases). The CDR3 is 16 residues long. The V gene lost 4 bases and the J gene lost 7 bases, with 20 bases spanning the gap. Germline-derived CDR1 and CDR2 are MGHRA and YSYEKL. In DNA, the CDR3 is TGCGCCAGCAGCCTTTTCTTTACAGGCCCCGGGAACACCATATATTTT. Its protein product is CASSLFFTGPGNTIYF.

The gene calls are TRBV24-1 and TRBJ1-2; perhaps TRBD1 as D (5 bases). Germline assignment: CDR1 KGHDR and CDR2 SFDVKD. This CDR3 has 14 amino acids. Trimming shortened V by 7 bases and J by 8 bases, and 19 bases separated the two germline ends. The CDR3 loop is CATSKAGHLKGYTF. In DNA form, the CDR3 reads TGTGCCACCAGCAAGGCAGGACATTTAAAGGGCTACACCTTC.

This chain joins TRBV6-5 and TRBJ1-4, with a possible D match to TRBD1 (5 bases). With 2 bases removed from V and 3 bases from J, the gap between germline ends came to 13 bases. Germline V gene data show CDR1 as MNHEY and CDR2 as SVGAGI. The CDR3 runs to 16 residues. In nucleotides, the CDR3 is TGTGCCAGCAGTTACGGAGGGACTGCTTCTAATGAAAAACTGTTTTTT. It yields the protein CASSYGGTASNEKLFF.

This clone was seen just once. In the same sample, other DNA sequences code for this CDR3. The chain uses TRBV15 and TRBJ1-1; D not certain. The V gene lost 1 base and the J gene lost 2 bases, with 8 bases spanning the gap. Germline V gene lookup returns CDR1 LNHNV and CDR2 YYDKDF (reference sequence). The CDR3 is made up of 14 amino acids. The CDR3 protein is CATSRGGANTEAFF. CDR3 nucleotide sequence: TGTGCCACCAGCAGAGGGGGAGCCAACACTGAAGCTTTCTTT. Together with reference TRBV15 and TRBJ1-1, the CDR3 gives the full variable domain: DAMVIQNPRYQVTQFGKPVTLSCSQTLNHNVMYWYQQKSSQAPKLLFHYYDKDFNNEADTPDNFQSRRPNTSFCFLDIRSPGLGDTAMYLCATSRGGANTEAFFGQGTRLTVV.

In this sample, this clone turned up once. The rearrangement links TRBV27 to TRBJ1-2; D unresolved. This CDR3 is 13 amino acids long. Trimming removed 5 bases at V and 2 bases at J, with 9 bases between. CDR1 and CDR2 from the germline V gene are MNHEY and SMNVEV (reference sequence). As DNA, the CDR3 is TGTGCCAGCAGTGCGAACGGGAACTATGGCTACACCTTC. Its translation is CASSANGNYGYTF.

The chain couples TRBV10-3 to TRBJ1-2, with 8 bases aligning to TRBD1. Germline values: CDR1 ENHRY, CDR2 SYGVKD. This CDR3 comprises 14 residues. V gave up 9 bases and J gave up 8 bases; unmatched junction bases: 14. The CDR3 loop is CAISGTGPLSGYTF. The CDR3 nucleotides are TGTGCCATTTCCGGGACAGGACCCCTTTCCGGCTACACCTTC.

This clone is a singleton in its sample. V and J are TRBV12-5 and TRBJ1-1; 7 bases are a match to TRBD1. Germline V lookup: CDR1 LGHNT, CDR2 FRNRAP. This CDR3 has 15 residues. V was pared by 1 base and J by 4 bases, with 6 bases of the junction left unmatched. The CDR3 DNA reads as TGTGCTAGTGGTTTGGCCCGGACAGGTGGCACTGAAGCTTTCTTT. It encodes CASGLARTGGTEAFF.

The chain carries TRBV21-1 and TRBJ1-5. TRBV21-1 counts as a pseudogene. This CDR3 comprises 15 residues. The CDR3 coding sequence is TGTGCCAGCAGCAAAGACGGGGGGGCCCGACAGCCCCAGCATTTT. Protein product: CASSKDGGARQPQHF.

This chain uses TRBV7-6 with TRBJ2-1; 10 bases agree with TRBD2. The CDR3 has 15 amino acids. V lost 3 bases and J lost 5; bases outside the gene matches: 4. Looked up from germline, CDR1 is SGHVS and CDR2 is FNYEAQ. The CDR3 DNA is TGTGCCAGCAGCTTTCTAGCGGGAGACCACAATGAGCAGTTCTTC. This codes for CASSFLAGDHNEQFF.

The chain recombines TRBV19 with TRBJ1-4; 8 nucleotides line up with TRBD1. This CDR3 comprises 14 residues. Germline trimming cut 10 bases from V and 8 bases from J; bases unmatched to any gene: 12. The germline V gene has CDR1 LNHDA and CDR2 SQIVND (reference sequence). The DNA of the CDR3 is TGTGCCACTAAGGTCGACAGGGGAGGGGAAAAACTGTTTTTT. As protein: CATKVDRGGEKLFF.

This clone was counted a few times. This sequence joins TRBV5-4 and TRBJ2-7; D is perhaps TRBD2 (5 bases). V shed 4 bases and J shed 5 bases, with 16 bases lying between them. From germline, CDR1 is SGHNT and CDR2 YYREEE (reference sequence). The CDR3 spans 14 residues. The CDR3 here is CASSPPGTLDEQYF. CDR3 coding DNA: TGTGCCAGCAGCCCCCCGGGAACCCTGGACGAGCAGTACTTC.

This clone has a single count. This sequence joins TRBV7-2 and TRBJ2-1, with 10 positions matching TRBD2. This CDR3 is built from 16 residues. Germline loops: CDR1 SGHTA, CDR2 FQGNSA. V shed 2 bases, J shed 7 bases, and the junction held 8 bases outside the gene matches. The CDR3 DNA reads as TGTGCCAGCAGCTTAACGGCTAGCGGGAGCCAAAATGAGCAGTTCTTC. Translation gives CASSLTASGSQNEQFF.

The chain carries TRBV28 and TRBJ2-3; no definite D call. The V gene's germline CDR1 is MDHEN and CDR2 SYDVKM. Trimming stripped 3 bases from V and 3 bases from J, with 16 bases between. The CDR3 has 16 residues. CDR3 loop: CASSFAEQARTDTQYF. CDR3 coding DNA: TGTGCCAGCAGTTTCGCTGAGCAGGCTCGGACAGATACGCAGTATTTT.

The rearrangement uses TRBV5-1 and TRBJ2-2, with D possibly matching TRBD1 (6 bases). The CDR3 contains 16 residues. Germline CDR1 and CDR2: SGHRS and YFSETQ. Trimming took off 5 bases at V and 2 bases at J, with 16 bases between the two ends. The DNA of the CDR3 is TGCGCCAGCAGGCTGCTTCCACAGGGTAACACCGGGGAGCTGTTTTTT. Its protein product is CASRLLPQGNTGELFF.